A single sample is the source of the 15 T cell receptor beta chains below, sequenced in a study of graft-versus-host responses after intestinal transplantation. The method was immunoSEQ multiplex PCR; TCRdb's version includes in-frame clones alone and lacks a portion of them. The sample holds tens of thousands of clones, around nine tenths seen once. These receptors' antigens are unknown. The sample here was unstimulated CD8+ T cells sorted from spleen or lymph node cells, taken before transplant. Every receptor here comes from a human donor who was the organ donor for an intestinal transplant.

The J gene is TRBJ2-7, the V gene TRBV19; D is uncertain. Germline assignment: CDR1 LNHDA and CDR2 SQIVND (reference sequence). The CDR3 extends over 14 amino acids. Trimming cost V 3 bases and J 2 bases, with 11 bases left between them. This CDR3 reads CASSMRPSPYEQYF. In nucleotides, the CDR3 is TGTGCCAGTAGTATGCGCCCCTCGCCCTACGAGCAGTACTTC.

The V call is TRBV28, the J call TRBJ1-5, with 8 bases lining up with TRBD1. The CDR3 is 15 amino acids. V was clipped by 7 bases and J by 4 bases; unmatched bases: 9. Germline CDR1 and CDR2: MDHEN and SYDVKM. The CDR3: CASNLDRELNQPQHF. CDR3 DNA: TGTGCCAGCAATCTGGACAGGGAGTTAAATCAGCCCCAGCATTTT.

This chain connects TRBV9 to TRBJ1-1, with 8 bases fitting TRBD1. The V gene's germline CDR1 is SGDLS and CDR2 YYNGEE. V was pared by 5 bases and J by 0 bases, with 3 bases of the junction left unmatched. The CDR3 contains 14 residues. The CDR3 DNA is TGTGCCAGCAGTCGGGGACAGGTGAACACTGAAGCTTTCTTT. It codes for CASSRGQVNTEAFF.

The rearrangement joins TRBV10-1 to TRBJ2-2; the D is unclear. This CDR3 has 20 amino acids. The germline CDR1 and CDR2 sequences are WNHNN and SYGVQD (reference sequence). V was clipped by 1 base and J by 5 bases, with 26 bases between them. This CDR3 reads CASSEWNYGWCRFGTGELFF. The CDR3 region has the DNA TGCGCCAGCAGTGAGTGGAACTATGGGTGGTGCAGGTTCGGGACCGGGGAGCTGTTTTTT.

V usage is TRBV5-6 and J usage is TRBJ1-2; TRBD1 agrees at 9 bases. The CDR3 has 16 amino acids. The V gene end was trimmed by 3 bases and the J gene end by 4 bases; junction bases not matched to a gene: 10. CDR1 SGHDT and CDR2 YYEEEE come from the germline V gene. CDR3 DNA sequence: TGTGCCAGCAGCTCGACCGGGACAGGGTTGGTCTATGGCTACACCTTC. It codes for CASSSTGTGLVYGYTF.

V usage is TRBV5-1 and J usage is TRBJ2-1; 11 bases align to TRBD2. The CDR3 is 18 residues long. J lost 2 bases, V lost 2 bases, and 9 bases had no gene match. Germline assignment: CDR1 SGHRS and CDR2 YFSETQ. In DNA, the CDR3 is TGCGCCAGCAGCTTTTTTAGCGGGGGGGCACTTGCCTACAATGAGCAGTTCTTC. The encoded protein is CASSFFSGGALAYNEQFF.

The chain has TRBV19 and TRBJ2-5; TRBD2 matches 8 bases. The CDR3 has 15 residues. V was pared by 5 bases and J by 9 bases, with 14 bases of the junction left unmatched. CDR1 is LNHDA, CDR2 SQIVND, per germline (reference sequence). The chain's CDR3 is CASSSGLVPVMAQYF. The CDR3 nucleotides read TGTGCCAGTAGTTCGGGACTAGTCCCGGTTATGGCCCAGTACTTC.

The genes are TRBV15 and TRBJ1-5; weak D call: TRBD1 (5 bases). Trimming left V 3 bases short and J 10 bases short, with 10 bases between. Germline CDR1 reads LNHNV; CDR2 reads YYDKDF (reference sequence). This CDR3 region has 12 residues. The CDR3 region is CATSRNRDPQHF. The CDR3, as DNA: TGTGCCACCAGCAGGAACCGGGACCCCCAGCATTTT.

The chain carries TRBV15 and TRBJ2-1; perhaps TRBD1 as D (5 bases). The V gene lost 3 bases and the J gene lost 5 bases, with 8 bases spanning the gap. CDR3 length equals 13 residues. CDR1 is LNHNV, CDR2 YYDKDF, per germline (reference sequence). The CDR3 DNA is TGTGCCACCAGCAGGACAGTGAACAATGAGCAGTTCTTC. Translating gives CATSRTVNNEQFF.

The chain uses TRBV9 and TRBJ1-4, with D unresolved. This CDR3 contains 14 residues. Germline-derived CDR1 and CDR2 are SGDLS and YYNGEE. V was trimmed by 3 bases and J by 5 bases, leaving 11 bases between them. This CDR3 is CASSAQLWNEKLFF. CDR3 nucleotide sequence: TGTGCCAGCAGCGCGCAGCTATGGAATGAAAAACTGTTTTTT.

The chain combines TRBV28 with TRBJ1-5; the match to TRBD1 covers 8 bases. V dropped 8 bases and J dropped 2; count of bases not matched to a gene: 11. The CDR3 contains 16 residues. Germline CDR1 is MDHEN and CDR2 is SYDVKM. Here the CDR3 DNA reads TGTGCCAGCGGACCAAGTTGGGGACAGGGCAATCAGCCCCAGCATTTT. Translation gives CASGPSWGQGNQPQHF.

The gene calls are TRBV27 and TRBJ2-5; D call uncertain. V gave up 2 bases and J gave up 9 bases, with 10 bases separating them. Germline assignment: CDR1 MNHEY and CDR2 SMNVEV (reference sequence). This CDR3 is 12 amino acids long. The CDR3: CASSLRLGPQYF. In DNA form, the CDR3 reads TGTGCCAGCAGTTTAAGATTAGGTCCCCAGTACTTC.

This clone was observed a single time. This chain connects TRBV11-1 to TRBJ1-4; 7 bases are a match to TRBD1. This CDR3 has 14 residues. Losses at the gene ends were 3 bases for V and 3 bases for J; bases not matched to a gene: 1. From germline, CDR1 is SGHAT and CDR2 FQDESV (reference sequence). CDR3 sequence: CASSLDRPNEKLFF. CDR3 nucleotide sequence: TGTGCCAGCAGCTTGGACAGGCCTAATGAAAAACTGTTTTTT.

The genes are TRBV4-1 and TRBJ2-2, with unresolved D. Germline V lookup: CDR1 MGHRA, CDR2 YSYEKL. The CDR3 length is 13 residues. V was clipped by 4 bases and J by 8 bases, with 11 bases between them. The CDR3 coding sequence is TGCGCCAGCAGCCCGTTCTTGGGAGGGGAGCTGTTTTTT. The encoded protein is CASSPFLGGELFF.

This clone was found a few times. The rearrangement links TRBV10-1 to TRBJ1-1; 10 positions match TRBD1. V gave up 0 bases and J gave up 8 bases; unmatched junction bases: 3. This CDR3 is built from 14 residues. CDR1 and CDR2 from the germline V gene are WNHNN and SYGVQD (reference sequence). The CDR3 loop is CASSESTGGFEAFF. CDR3 coding DNA: TGCGCCAGCAGTGAGTCGACAGGGGGCTTCGAAGCTTTCTTT.